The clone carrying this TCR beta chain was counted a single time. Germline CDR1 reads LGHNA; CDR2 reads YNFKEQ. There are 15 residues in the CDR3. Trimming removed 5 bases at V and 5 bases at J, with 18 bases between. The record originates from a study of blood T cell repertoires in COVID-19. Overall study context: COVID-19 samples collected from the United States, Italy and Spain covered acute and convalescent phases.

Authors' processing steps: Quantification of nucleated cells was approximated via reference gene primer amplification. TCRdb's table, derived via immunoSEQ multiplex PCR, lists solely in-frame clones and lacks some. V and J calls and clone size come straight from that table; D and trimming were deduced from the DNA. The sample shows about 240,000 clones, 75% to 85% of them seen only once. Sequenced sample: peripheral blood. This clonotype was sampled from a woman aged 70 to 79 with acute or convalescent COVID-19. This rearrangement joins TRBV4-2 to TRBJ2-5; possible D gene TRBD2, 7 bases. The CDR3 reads CASSAGAAELETQYF. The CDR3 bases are TGTGCCAGCAGCGCGGGGGCAGCAGAATTGGAGACCCAGTACTTC.